Listed here are 28 T cell receptor beta chains from one sample, sequenced in a study of OX40 agonist ivuxolimab in advanced cancers. TCRdb keeps only in-frame clones here, not all; method: immunoSEQ multiplex PCR. The data show some 20,000 clones, about three quarters seen once. The material was CD4+ or CD8+ T cells sorted from blood, obtained in a trial of the OX40 agonist ivuxolimab. The source is an adult with an advanced solid tumor such as melanoma, head and neck, liver or kidney cancer.

V is TRBV7-3 and J is TRBJ2-5; the match to TRBD2 covers 13 bases. CDR3 length: 16 amino acids. In germline, CDR1 is SGHTA, CDR2 FQGTGA. The trim removed 5 bases at V and 5 bases at J, leaving 8 bases unmatched. The DNA for the CDR3 is TGTGCCAGCAGCGTCGGGACTAGCGGGGTCATGGAGACCCAGTACTTC. Its translation is CASSVGTSGVMETQYF.

V and J are TRBV29-1 and TRBJ1-2; D gene uncertain. The CDR3 sequence is 12 residues long. Germline V gives CDR1 SQVTM, CDR2 ANQGSEA. The germline V and J ends were trimmed by 6 bases and 0 bases, with 8 bases remaining between them. The DNA for the CDR3 is TGCAGCGTCCAGTCTTCTAACTATGGCTACACCTTC. It codes for CSVQSSNYGYTF.

The chain joins TRBV9 to TRBJ1-3; D gene unclear. Germline assignment: CDR1 SGDLS and CDR2 YYNGEE. The CDR3 length is 14 residues. Trimming removed 5 bases from V and 1 base from J, with 10 bases in between. The CDR3 DNA reads as TGTGCCAGCAGGGGAGGAACTTCTGGAAACACCATATATTTT. Translation gives CASRGGTSGNTIYF.

This clone was seen at least ten times. The chain uses TRBV7-2 and TRBJ1-2; 7 positions match TRBD1. Losses at the gene ends were 5 bases for V and 6 bases for J; bases not matched to a gene: 18. The V gene's germline CDR1 is SGHTA and CDR2 FQGNSA. There are 17 residues in the CDR3. The CDR3, as DNA: TGTGCCAGCAGCCCGGACAGGACCACCCCCCTTCGGGATGGCTACACCTTC. It yields the protein CASSPDRTTPLRDGYTF.

The chain is built from TRBV5-8 and TRBJ2-7, with 7 bases that match TRBD1. The V gene end was trimmed by 4 bases and the J gene end by 6 bases; junction bases not matched to a gene: 16. Germline-derived CDR1 and CDR2 are SGHTS and YDEGEE. The CDR3 spans 16 residues. The CDR3 here is CASSKRGQKDQSEQYF. As DNA, the CDR3 is TGTGCCAGCAGCAAGAGGGGACAGAAGGACCAAAGCGAGCAGTACTTC.

This clone ranks as medium-sized. The chain carries TRBV14 and TRBJ1-2; no definite D call. This CDR3 region has 14 residues. The germline CDR1 and CDR2 sequences are SGHDN and FVKESK. The V end was cut by 4 bases, the J end by 7 bases, with 16 bases between. CDR3 sequence (DNA): TGTGCCAGCAGCCTCGCAGCTGGTCGGCTTGGCTACACCTTC. Its translation is CASSLAAGRLGYTF.

V usage is TRBV7-9 and J usage is TRBJ2-1; 15 positions agree with TRBD2. CDR1 and CDR2 from the germline V gene are SEHNR and FQNEAQ (reference sequence). This CDR3 is 18 amino acids long. Germline trimming cut 5 bases from V and 8 bases from J; bases unmatched to any gene: 13. CDR3 residues: CASSQGLAGGYALHEQFF. In DNA, the CDR3 is TGTGCCAGCAGCCAAGGACTAGCGGGGGGGTATGCTTTGCATGAGCAGTTCTTC.

The rearrangement joins TRBV11-2 to TRBJ2-3; TRBD2 matches 14 bases. Germline assignment: CDR1 SGHAT and CDR2 FQNNGV. The CDR3 has 18 residues. J lost 8 bases, V lost 1 base, and 11 bases had no gene match. The CDR3: CASSLGSGLAGVGGTQYF. Written as DNA, the CDR3 is TGTGCCAGCAGCTTAGGTTCGGGACTAGCGGGAGTAGGGGGTACGCAGTATTTT.

This clone was counted only a few times. This chain links TRBV2 with TRBJ2-5; D not resolved. The germline V gene has CDR1 SNHLY and CDR2 FYNNEI. Between the trimmed V and J ends, which lost 4 bases and 0 bases, there was a span of 15 bases. The CDR3 contains 16 residues. CDR3 bases: TGTGCCAGCAGTGGGGTAATGCACCTATACCAAGAGACCCAGTACTTC. This encodes CASSGVMHLYQETQYF.

This clone was recorded only once. The chain links TRBV5-6 to TRBJ2-3; 8 bases fit TRBD2. The CDR3 extends over 16 amino acids. V lost 0 bases to trimming and J lost 5 bases; unmatched junction nucleotides: 8. Germline assignment: CDR1 SGHDT and CDR2 YYEEEE. The DNA for the CDR3 is TGTGCCAGCAGCTTGGGAGCGGGGGCCCAGGGAGATACGCAGTATTTT. Amino acid sequence: CASSLGAGAQGDTQYF.

The genes are TRBV7-2 and TRBJ2-1; 7 bases line up with TRBD1. Germline V gene lookup returns CDR1 SGHTA and CDR2 FQGNSA. The ends lost 2 bases at V and 8 bases at J; junction bases unmatched: 9. The CDR3 has 15 amino acids. The CDR3 spells CASSLTQGLVDEQFF. CDR3 in DNA: TGTGCCAGCAGCTTAACACAGGGGCTTGTCGATGAGCAGTTCTTC.

This clone has more than one count but fewer than ten. This chain joins TRBV7-2 and TRBJ2-1, with D tentatively TRBD2 (5 bases). This CDR3 is built from 15 residues. V gave up 7 bases and J gave up 6 bases, with 19 bases separating them. The germline V gene has CDR1 SGHTA and CDR2 FQGNSA. CDR3 protein: CASTSGGAAVNEQFF. CDR3 nucleotide sequence: TGTGCCAGCACCTCGGGTGGTGCAGCGGTCAATGAGCAGTTCTTC.

The V and J genes are TRBV9 and TRBJ1-4, with D perhaps TRBD1 (5 bases). The V end lost 4 bases, the J end lost 4 bases, and 11 bases lay between the germline ends. Germline assignment: CDR1 SGDLS and CDR2 YYNGEE. The CDR3 has 14 residues. CDR3 in amino acids: CASSLGRYNEKLFF. DNA of the CDR3: TGTGCCAGCAGCCTGGGACGGTATAATGAAAAACTGTTTTTT.

By share, this clone counts as medium-sized. This chain uses TRBV4-3 with TRBJ2-1; no clear D gene. The length of the CDR3 is 16 residues. Germline-derived CDR1 and CDR2 are LGHNA and YSLEER. V was cut by 0 bases and J by 3 bases, with 12 bases left in between. The CDR3 is CASSQDGNYLYNEQFF. The CDR3 DNA follows: TGCGCCAGCAGCCAAGATGGAAACTACCTCTACAATGAGCAGTTCTTC.

The chain recombines TRBV4-1 with TRBJ1-2, with a possible D match to TRBD1 (5 bases). V shed 8 bases and J shed 7 bases, with 20 bases lying between them. Germline V CDR1 and CDR2: MGHRA, YSYEKL. This CDR3 has 14 residues. The DNA of the CDR3 is TGCGCCAGCGCATCCGGGACGGCTTTATCTGGCTACACCTTC. It codes for CASASGTALSGYTF.

This clone showed up just a few times. V is TRBV4-1 and J is TRBJ1-1; D unclear. The CDR3 has 13 residues. V lost 4 bases and J lost 1, with 7 bases in between. Germline values: CDR1 MGHRA, CDR2 YSYEKL. The CDR3 region is CASSPLENTEAFF. CDR3 nucleotide sequence: TGCGCCAGCAGCCCCCTTGAGAACACTGAAGCTTTCTTT.

This chain connects TRBV5-4 to TRBJ2-7, with TRBD2 as a possible D gene (7 bases). The germline CDR1 and CDR2 sequences are SGHNT and YYREEE (reference sequence). Between the trimmed V and J ends, which lost 0 bases and 3 bases, there was a span of 19 bases. The CDR3 has 17 residues. CDR3 amino acids: CASSLDRLRGPIYEQYF. The CDR3 nucleotides read TGTGCCAGCAGCTTGGATCGTTTGCGGGGGCCTATCTACGAGCAGTACTTC.

This chain links TRBV7-9 with TRBJ1-2; D is unclear. This CDR3 is built from 14 residues. Per germline, CDR1 SEHNR and CDR2 FQNEAQ (reference sequence). Trimming shortened V by 3 bases and J by 0 bases, and 8 bases separated the two germline ends. The CDR3 reads CASSFSPTNYGYTF. The CDR3 region has the DNA TGTGCCAGCAGCTTCTCCCCTACTAACTATGGCTACACCTTC.

The J gene is TRBJ1-4, the V gene TRBV4-1; 7 bases match TRBD1. The CDR3 runs to 16 residues. Trimming cost V 2 bases and J 5 bases; bases outside gene matches: 8. Germline V gene data show CDR1 as MGHRA and CDR2 as YSYEKL. The CDR3 reads CASSQTPGTVNEKLFF. In nucleotides, the CDR3 is TGCGCCAGCAGCCAAACCCCCGGGACAGTAAATGAAAAACTGTTTTTT.

The chain is built from TRBV27 and TRBJ2-7; perhaps D is TRBD1 or TRBD2 (5 bases each). Trimming left V 2 bases short and J 2 bases short, with 16 bases between. The CDR3 is 16 residues long. Germline-derived CDR1 and CDR2 are MNHEY and SMNVEV (reference sequence). The CDR3 sequence is CASSLNWGPKTYEQYF. As DNA, the CDR3 is TGTGCCAGCAGTTTAAACTGGGGACCAAAGACCTACGAGCAGTACTTC.

V is TRBV7-9 and J is TRBJ2-7; 9 bases align to TRBD1. V shed 5 bases and J 5 bases; nucleotides not matched to a gene: 13. Germline-derived CDR1 and CDR2 are SEHNR and FQNEAQ (reference sequence). The CDR3 covers 16 residues. CDR3 residues: CASSQVTGTGSDEQYF. For the CDR3, the DNA is TGTGCCAGCAGCCAGGTAACCGGGACAGGGAGTGACGAGCAGTACTTC.

The chain is built from TRBV9 and TRBJ2-1, with D perhaps matching TRBD2 (7 bases). V was trimmed by 4 bases and J by 9 bases, leaving 17 bases between them. Per germline, CDR1 SGDLS and CDR2 YYNGEE. This CDR3 contains 14 residues. Written as DNA, the CDR3 is TGTGCCAGCAGCCCGGCCGGGGGGCCCGGTGAGCAGTTCTTC. This gives the protein CASSPAGGPGEQFF.

The rearrangement uses TRBV7-8 and TRBJ2-5; D tentatively fits TRBD1 or TRBD2 (5 bases each). V lost 3 bases and J 2 bases, leaving 16 bases between the germline ends. The CDR3 length is 16 residues. Per the germline V gene, CDR1 is SGHVS and CDR2 is FQNEAQ. The CDR3, as DNA: TGTGCCAGCAGCTTTAAAGGGACGGAGGAACAAGAGACCCAGTACTTC. Translation gives CASSFKGTEEQETQYF. Complete variable domain (other parts from reference TRBV7-8 and TRBJ2-5): GAGVSQSPRYKVAKRGQDVALRCDPISGHVSLFWYQQALGQGPEFLTYFQNEAQLDKSGLPSDRFFAERPEGSVSTLKIQRTQQEDSAVYLCASSFKGTEEQETQYFGPGTRLLVL.

This clone turned up a few times. This chain joins TRBV6-9 and TRBJ2-5; TRBD1 agrees at 7 bases. The V and J ends lost 5 bases and 2 bases, in that order; junction bases with no gene match: 8. This CDR3 region has 15 residues. The germline CDR1 and CDR2 sequences are MNHGY and SVAAGI. CDR3 sequence reads: CASSDRAGLQETQYF. CDR3 nucleotides: TGTGCCAGCAGTGACAGGGCCGGACTTCAAGAGACCCAGTACTTC.

The chain is built from TRBV7-6 and TRBJ2-1, with 9 bases identical to TRBD1. There are 18 residues in the CDR3. CDR1 SGHVS and CDR2 FNYEAQ come from the germline V gene. J gave up 4 bases and V 3 bases, and 13 bases lay outside the gene matches. The CDR3 is CASSLRWAGQGIYNEQFF. CDR3 coding DNA: TGTGCCAGCAGCTTGCGGTGGGCGGGACAGGGAATTTACAATGAGCAGTTCTTC.

V and J are TRBV19 and TRBJ2-7, with a tentative D call TRBD1 (6 bases). Germline CDR1 and CDR2: LNHDA and SQIVND (reference sequence). This CDR3 region has 13 residues. Trimming shortened V by 5 bases and J by 5 bases, and 13 bases separated the two germline ends. CDR3 residues: CASSVTGTHEQYF. CDR3 sequence (DNA): TGTGCCAGTAGTGTAACAGGGACCCACGAGCAGTACTTC.

The gene calls are TRBV4-1 and TRBJ2-7; 8 nucleotides align to TRBD1. CDR1 is MGHRA, CDR2 YSYEKL, per germline. V dropped 0 bases and J dropped 3; count of bases not matched to a gene: 1. The CDR3 length is 14 residues. The CDR3 here is CASSQDRGRYEQYF. CDR3 nucleotides: TGCGCCAGCAGCCAAGACAGGGGGCGCTACGAGCAGTACTTC.

The table lists this clone with a few counts. The V gene is TRBV2, the J gene TRBJ2-5; no clear D gene. The CDR3 loop spans 16 amino acids. Trimming pared 4 bases from V and 0 bases from J, leaving 15 bases between. CDR1 and CDR2 (germline): SNHLY, FYNNEI. The CDR3 here is CASSGEGHLYQETQYF. The CDR3 DNA reads as TGTGCCAGCAGTGGCGAAGGTCACTTGTACCAAGAGACCCAGTACTTC.